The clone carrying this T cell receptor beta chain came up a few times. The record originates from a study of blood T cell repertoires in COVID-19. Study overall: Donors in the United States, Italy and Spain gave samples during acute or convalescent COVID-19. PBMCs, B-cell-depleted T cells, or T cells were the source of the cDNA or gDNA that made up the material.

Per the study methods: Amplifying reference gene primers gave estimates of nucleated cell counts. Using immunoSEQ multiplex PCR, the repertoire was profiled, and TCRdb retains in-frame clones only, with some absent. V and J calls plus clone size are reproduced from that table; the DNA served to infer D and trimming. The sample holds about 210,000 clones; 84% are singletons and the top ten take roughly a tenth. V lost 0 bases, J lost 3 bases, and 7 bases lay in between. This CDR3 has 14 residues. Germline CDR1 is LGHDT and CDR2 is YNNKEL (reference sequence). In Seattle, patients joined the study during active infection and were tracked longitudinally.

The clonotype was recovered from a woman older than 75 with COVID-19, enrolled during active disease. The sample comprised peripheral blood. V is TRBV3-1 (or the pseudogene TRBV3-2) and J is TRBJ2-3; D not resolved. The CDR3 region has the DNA TGTGCCAGCAGCCAAGACAGAACGACAGATACGCAGTATTTT. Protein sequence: CASSQDRTTDTQYF.